This T cell receptor beta chain appears in the sequencing data of a study of T-cell memory formation after mild COVID-19. Background on the study: Most TCR clusters belonged to a single donor.

TCRdb used MiXCR to reprocess the 5' RACE reads, holding one entry per CDR3 protein. The sample contains around 110,000 distinct CDR3 sequences, roughly an eighth of which appear only once. The CDR3 sequence is 12 residues long. V lost 5 bases and J lost 2, with 4 bases in between. CDR1 is LNHNV and CDR2 is YYDKDF in the germline V gene (reference sequence). The clonotype comes from a man aged 18 to 35 who had mild COVID-19 (a few samples of this study predate the infection). Cell type and time point are not known. The sequenced sample was PBMCs or a T cell subset sorted from them (not recorded which). The chain employs TRBV15 and TRBJ1-5; D uncertain. Here the CDR3 DNA reads TGTGCCACCAGCGGGGGCAATCAGCCCCAGCATTTT. Protein product: CATSGGNQPQHF.